The TCR beta chain under discussion was sequenced for a study of CD8+CD57+ T cells in acquired aplastic anemia. Study details: When averaged, DNA from sorted CD4+ and CD8+ cells came to 3.2 ug. As sequenced from healthy donors, CD4+ cells averaged around 10 million reads. Study-wide results and caveats: A set of 25 to 30 CD8+ CDR3 sequences was shared between patients and controls, and these sequences appeared highly expressed in patients. Between the patient and control groups, CD8+ Simpson's diversity did not differ significantly.

Germline values: CDR1 DFQATT, CDR2 SNEGSKA (reference sequence). V shed 6 bases and J shed 0 bases, with 14 bases lying between them. CDR3 length equals 14 residues. Genomic DNA, serving as template, underwent TCR beta VDJ and CDR3 profiling. TCRdb recomputed calls from the reads with MiXCR, one row per CDR3 protein. The table records under 200,000 distinct CDR3 sequences, 35% to 55% of them present only once. Concerning this clonotype itself: What it recognizes is unknown.

The chain couples TRBV20-1 to TRBJ1-1; the D gene is possibly TRBD1 (5 bases). This sequence was found in a human donor in good health. The sequencing input was sorted CD4+, CD8+, or CD8+CD57+ T cells (not recorded which) from PBMCs. CDR3: CSADRYTMNTEAFF. CDR3 nucleotide sequence: TGCAGTGCAGACAGATATACCATGAACACTGAAGCTTTCTTT.